These T cell receptor beta chains were read from a single sample in a study of blood T cells in healthy people across ages. TCRdb called the 5' RACE reads again in MiXCR, with one record for every CDR3 protein. The sample carries around 1.5 million distinct CDR3 sequences, roughly 45% recorded once. Specimen: blood. The receptors here all came from a woman under 30 in good health. Both conserved end residues are part of each CDR3. D genes are given only for firm matches. For some rows the clone size is stated as once, few or many, or as a class when expanded; others skip it.

TRBJ2-3,-,16,TRBD2,TRBV20-1,CSARGEPSGRADTQYF,TGCAGTGCTAGAGGGGAACCTAGCGGGAGAGCAGATACGCAGTATTTT
TRBJ2-1,few,14,-,TRBV4-1,CASSQAGLDNEQFF,TGCGCCAGCAGCCAAGCTGGTCTCGACAATGAGCAGTTCTTC
TRBJ2-5,-,15,TRBD2,TRBV12-3/TRBV12-4,CVSSQTSGDYNEQYF,TGTGTCAGCAGCCAGACTAGCGGGGACTACAATGAGCAGTACTTC
TRBJ2-5,-,15,TRBD2,TRBV4-1,CASSPYGGVGNEQYF,TGCGCCAGCAGCCCATACGGGGGGGTCGGTAATGAGCAGTACTTC
TRBJ2-3,-,15,-,TRBV3-1,CASSQGGTLSDTQYF,TGTGCCAGCAGCCAAGGGGGGACCTTGAGCGATACGCAGTATTTT
TRBJ2-7,-,12,-,TRBV7-2,CASSLCGYEQYF,TGTGCCAGCAGCTTATGCGGTTACGAGCAGTACTTC
TRBJ2-1,few,11,TRBD2,TRBV29-1,CSALGGNEQFF,TGCAGCGCCCTGGGGGGGAATGAGCAGTTCTTC
TRBJ2-7,few,16,TRBD2,TRBV20-1,CSARVSERGLAYEQYF,TGCAGTGCTAGAGTAAGCGAGCGGGGCTTAGCCTACGAGCAGTACTTC
TRBJ2-7,-,13,TRBD2,TRBV20-1,CSARPSGRDEQYF,TGCAGTGCTAGACCTAGCGGGAGGGACGAGCAGTACTTC
TRBJ2-2,-,13,TRBD2,TRBV12-3/TRBV12-4,CASRLARTGELFF,TGTGCCAGCCGACTAGCGCGGACCGGGGAGCTGTTTTTT
TRBJ2-1,-,12,-,TRBV2,CASSPQGREQFF,TGTGCCAGCAGTCCTCAGGGACGTGAGCAGTTCTTC
TRBJ2-7,few,13,-,TRBV27,CASSFGFRREQYF,TGTGCCAGCAGTTTCGGGTTCAGGAGGGAGCAGTACTTC
TRBJ2-5,-,14,-,TRBV6-1,CASSVDIGGETQYF,TGTGCCAGCAGTGTTGATATTGGCGGAGAGACCCAGTACTTC
TRBJ1-1,-,13,-,TRBV20-1,CSAATPMNTEAFF,TGCAGTGCTGCGACACCTATGAACACTGAAGCTTTCTTT
TRBJ2-3,few,13,-,TRBV20-1,CSAIAVSTDTQYF,TGCAGTGCCATAGCGGTTAGCACAGATACGCAGTATTTT
TRBJ2-7,-,14,-,TRBV10-3,CAISESGVAYEQYF,TGTGCCATCAGTGAGTCGGGAGTCGCCTACGAGCAGTACTTC
TRBJ1-6,-,15,-,TRBV15,CATSRDSRGNSPLHF,TGTGCCACCAGCAGAGATTCGAGGGGGAATTCACCCCTCCACTTT
TRBJ2-1,-,15,TRBD2,TRBV12-5,CASGLGLAGYNEQFF,TGTGCTAGTGGTTTAGGGCTAGCGGGATACAATGAGCAGTTCTTC
TRBJ2-1,few,13,-,TRBV3-1,CASSQSLVNEQFF,TGTGCCAGCAGCCAGTCACTAGTCAATGAGCAGTTCTTC
TRBJ2-7,-,14,TRBD2,TRBV20-1,CSAGRLAGYNEQYF,TGCAGTGCTGGAAGACTAGCGGGGTACAATGAGCAGTACTTC
TRBJ2-7,few,14,TRBD1,TRBV5-1,CASRQAGTDYEQYF,TGCGCCAGCAGACAAGCCGGGACAGACTACGAGCAGTACTTC
TRBJ1-1,few,14,-,TRBV4-1,CASSQEDLNTEAFF,TGCGCCAGCAGCCAAGAGGACTTGAACACTGAAGCTTTCTTT